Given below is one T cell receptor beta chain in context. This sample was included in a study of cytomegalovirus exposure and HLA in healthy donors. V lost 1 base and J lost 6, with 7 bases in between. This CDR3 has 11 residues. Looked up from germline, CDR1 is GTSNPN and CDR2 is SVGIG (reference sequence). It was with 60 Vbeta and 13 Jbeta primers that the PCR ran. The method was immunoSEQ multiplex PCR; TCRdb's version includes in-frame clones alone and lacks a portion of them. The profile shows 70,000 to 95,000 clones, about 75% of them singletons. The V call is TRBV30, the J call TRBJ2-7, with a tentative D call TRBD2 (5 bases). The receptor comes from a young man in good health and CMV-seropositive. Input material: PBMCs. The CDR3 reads CAWSGGGEQYF. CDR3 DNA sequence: TGTGCCTGGAGTGGAGGAGGCGAGCAGTACTTC.